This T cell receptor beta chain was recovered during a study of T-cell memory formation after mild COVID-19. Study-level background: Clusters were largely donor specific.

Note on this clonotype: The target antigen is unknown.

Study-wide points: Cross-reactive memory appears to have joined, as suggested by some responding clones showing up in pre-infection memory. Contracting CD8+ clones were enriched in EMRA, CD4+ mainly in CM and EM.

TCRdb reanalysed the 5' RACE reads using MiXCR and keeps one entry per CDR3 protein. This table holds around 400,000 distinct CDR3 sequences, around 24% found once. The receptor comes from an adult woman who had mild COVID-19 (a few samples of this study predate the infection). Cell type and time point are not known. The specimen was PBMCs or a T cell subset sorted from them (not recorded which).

This CDR3 is CASSPGQGPGQPQHF. In DNA form, the CDR3 reads TGTGCCAGCAGTCCCGGACAGGGCCCCGGTCAGCCCCAGCATTTT. The V and J genes are TRBV7-9 and TRBJ1-5; TRBD1 agrees at 8 bases. Trimming removed 6 bases from V and 6 bases from J; junction bases left unmatched: 10. Germline CDR1 reads SEHNR; CDR2 reads FQNEAQ (reference sequence). CDR3 length: 15 residues.